This T cell receptor beta chain originates from a study of CD8 T cells in Susac syndrome. Study-wide points: When the CD4+ T cell repertoires of patients with Susac syndrome were examined, they did not show any clonal expansion.

Remarks on this clonotype: What it recognizes is unknown.

The CDR3 has 16 amino acids. Trimming removed 5 bases from V and 6 bases from J; junction bases left unmatched: 12. The V gene's germline CDR1 is LGHNT and CDR2 FRNRAP. RNA was extracted with the RNeasy kit, and a quantity of roughly 0.5 to 1 ug was reverse transcribed using random hexamers. A multiplex approach, immunoSEQ multiplex PCR, amplified TCR beta CDR3 across 54 Vbeta and 13 Jbeta. One entry per CDR3 protein, called by TCRdb with MiXCR from the immunoSEQ multiplex PCR reads. Of roughly 220,000 distinct CDR3 sequences listed, 85% to 95% are singletons. The sequence was collected from a human donor with Susac syndrome. J is TRBJ1-5 and V is TRBV12-5; the match to TRBD1 covers 8 bases. What was sequenced was CD4+ T cells from PBMCs. DNA of the CDR3: TGTGCTAGTGGTCCATCGCAACAGGGGGGGGGTCAGCCCCAGCATTTT. Its translation is CASGPSQQGGGQPQHF.